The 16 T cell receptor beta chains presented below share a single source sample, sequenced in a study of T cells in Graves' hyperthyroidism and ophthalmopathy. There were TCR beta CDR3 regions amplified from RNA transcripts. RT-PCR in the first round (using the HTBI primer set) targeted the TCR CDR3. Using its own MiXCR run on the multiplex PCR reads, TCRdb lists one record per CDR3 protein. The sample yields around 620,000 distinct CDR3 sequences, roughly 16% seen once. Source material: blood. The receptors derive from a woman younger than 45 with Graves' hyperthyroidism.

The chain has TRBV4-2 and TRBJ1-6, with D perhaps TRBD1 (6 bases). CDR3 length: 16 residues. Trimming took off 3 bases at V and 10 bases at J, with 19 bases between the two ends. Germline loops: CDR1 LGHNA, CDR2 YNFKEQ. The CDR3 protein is CASSHATGGAGSPLHF. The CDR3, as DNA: TGTGCCAGCAGCCACGCCACGGGGGGCGCAGGGTCACCCCTCCACTTT.

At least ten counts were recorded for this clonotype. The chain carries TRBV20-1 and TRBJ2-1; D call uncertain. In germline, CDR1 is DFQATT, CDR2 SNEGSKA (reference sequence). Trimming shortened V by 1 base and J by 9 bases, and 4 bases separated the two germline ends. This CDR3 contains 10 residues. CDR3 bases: TGCAGTGCTAGAGTACTTGAGCAGTTCTTC. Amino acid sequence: CSARVLEQFF.

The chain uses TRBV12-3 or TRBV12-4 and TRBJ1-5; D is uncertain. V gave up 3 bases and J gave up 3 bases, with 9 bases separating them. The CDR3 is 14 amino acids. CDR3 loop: CASSFSSFNQPQHF. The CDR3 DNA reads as TGTGCCAGCAGTTTCAGCTCCTTCAATCAGCCCCAGCATTTT.

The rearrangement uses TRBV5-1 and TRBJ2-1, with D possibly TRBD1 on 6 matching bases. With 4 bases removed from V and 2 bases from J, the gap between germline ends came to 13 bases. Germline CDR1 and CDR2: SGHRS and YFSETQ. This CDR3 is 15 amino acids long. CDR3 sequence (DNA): TGCGCCAGCAGCAAAACACAGGGTACCTACAATGAGCAGTTCTTC. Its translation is CASSKTQGTYNEQFF.

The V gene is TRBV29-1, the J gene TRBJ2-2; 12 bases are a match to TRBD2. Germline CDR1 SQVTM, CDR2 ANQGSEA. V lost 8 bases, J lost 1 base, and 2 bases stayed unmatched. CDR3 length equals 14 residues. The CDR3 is CSTGLAGNTGELFF. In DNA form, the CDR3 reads TGCAGCACGGGACTAGCGGGGAACACCGGGGAGCTGTTTTTT.

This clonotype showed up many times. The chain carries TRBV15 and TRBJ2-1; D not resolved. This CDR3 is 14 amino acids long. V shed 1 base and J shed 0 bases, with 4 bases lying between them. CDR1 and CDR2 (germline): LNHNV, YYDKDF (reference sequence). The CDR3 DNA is TGTGCCACCAGCAGAGGTGGCTCCTACAATGAGCAGTTCTTC. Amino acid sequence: CATSRGGSYNEQFF.

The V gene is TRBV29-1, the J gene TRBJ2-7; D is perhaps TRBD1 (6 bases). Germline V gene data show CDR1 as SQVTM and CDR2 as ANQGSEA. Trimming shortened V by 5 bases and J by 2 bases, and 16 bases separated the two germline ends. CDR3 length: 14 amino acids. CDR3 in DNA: TGCAGCGTTTCTACAGGGTTGGGGCCCTACGAGCAGTACTTC. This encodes CSVSTGLGPYEQYF.

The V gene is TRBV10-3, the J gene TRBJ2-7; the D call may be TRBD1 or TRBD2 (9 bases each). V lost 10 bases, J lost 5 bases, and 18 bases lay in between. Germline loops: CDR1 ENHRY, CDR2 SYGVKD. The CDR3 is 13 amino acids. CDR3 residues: CASGGDRDHEQYF. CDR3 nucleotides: TGTGCCAGCGGGGGGGACAGGGACCACGAGCAGTACTTC.

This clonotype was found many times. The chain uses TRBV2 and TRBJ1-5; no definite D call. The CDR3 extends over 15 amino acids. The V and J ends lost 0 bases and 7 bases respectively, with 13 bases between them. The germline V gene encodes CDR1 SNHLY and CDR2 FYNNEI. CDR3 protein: CASSEALQEVQPQHF. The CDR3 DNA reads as TGTGCCAGCAGTGAAGCGCTTCAGGAGGTACAGCCCCAGCATTTT.

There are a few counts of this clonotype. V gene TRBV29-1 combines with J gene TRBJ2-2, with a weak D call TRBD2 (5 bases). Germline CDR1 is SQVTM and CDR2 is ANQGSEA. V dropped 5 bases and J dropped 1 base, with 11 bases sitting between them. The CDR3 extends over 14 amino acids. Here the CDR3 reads CSVRLTGNTGELFF. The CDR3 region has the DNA TGCAGCGTTCGACTAACGGGGAACACCGGGGAGCTGTTTTTT.

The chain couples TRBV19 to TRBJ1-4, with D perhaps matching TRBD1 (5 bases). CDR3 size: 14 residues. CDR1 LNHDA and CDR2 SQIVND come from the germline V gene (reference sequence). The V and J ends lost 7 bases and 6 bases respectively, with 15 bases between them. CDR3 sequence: CASTLGRGDEKLFF. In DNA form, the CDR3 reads TGTGCCAGTACCCTGGGGAGGGGCGATGAAAAACTGTTTTTT.

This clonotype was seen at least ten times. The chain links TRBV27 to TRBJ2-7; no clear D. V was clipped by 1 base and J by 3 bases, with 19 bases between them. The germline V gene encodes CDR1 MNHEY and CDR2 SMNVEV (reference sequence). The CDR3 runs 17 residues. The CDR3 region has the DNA TGTGCCAGCAGTTTATATGGGCGCACCCCATACTTCTACGAGCAGTACTTC. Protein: CASSLYGRTPYFYEQYF.

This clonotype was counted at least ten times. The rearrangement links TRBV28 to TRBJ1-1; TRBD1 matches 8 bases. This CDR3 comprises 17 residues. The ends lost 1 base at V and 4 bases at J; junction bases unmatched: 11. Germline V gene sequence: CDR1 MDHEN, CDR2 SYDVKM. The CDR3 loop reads CASSLLGQKTGGTEAFF. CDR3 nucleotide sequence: TGTGCCAGCAGTTTATTGGGACAGAAAACAGGGGGCACTGAAGCTTTCTTT. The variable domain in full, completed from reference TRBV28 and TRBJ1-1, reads DVKVTQSSRYLVKRTGEKVFLECVQDMDHENMFWYRQDPGLGLRLIYFSYDVKMKEKGDIPEGYSVSREKKERFSLILESASTNQTSMYLCASSLLGQKTGGTEAFFGQGTRLTVV.

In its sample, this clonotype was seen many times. The CDR3 protein is CASSLVWGGTDTQYF. CDR3 in DNA: TGTGCCAGCAGCTTGGTATGGGGAGGAACAGATACGCAGTATTTT. The chain joins TRBV5-6 to TRBJ2-3; possibly TRBD2 for D (6 bases). Trimming left V 0 bases short and J 3 bases short, with 11 bases between. This CDR3 is built from 15 residues. CDR1 and CDR2 from the germline V gene are SGHDT and YYEEEE.

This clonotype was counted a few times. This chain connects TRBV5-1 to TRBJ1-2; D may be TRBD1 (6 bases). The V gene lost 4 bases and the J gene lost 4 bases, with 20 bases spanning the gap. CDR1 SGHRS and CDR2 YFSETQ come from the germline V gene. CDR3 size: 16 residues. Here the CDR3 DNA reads TGCGCCAGCAGCGGAAAATTACAGGGTTGGAGCTATGGCTACACCTTC. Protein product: CASSGKLQGWSYGYTF.

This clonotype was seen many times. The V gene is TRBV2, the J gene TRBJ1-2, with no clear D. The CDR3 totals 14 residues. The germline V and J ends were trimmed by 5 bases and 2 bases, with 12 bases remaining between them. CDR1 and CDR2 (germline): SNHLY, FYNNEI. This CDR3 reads CASSTLRGNYGYTF. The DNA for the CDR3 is TGTGCCAGCAGTACCTTGAGAGGGAACTATGGCTACACCTTC. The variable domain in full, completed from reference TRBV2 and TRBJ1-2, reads EPEVTQTPSHQVTQMGQEVILRCVPISNHLYFYWYRQILGQKVEFLVSFYNNEISEKSEIFDDQFSVERPDGSNFTLKIRSTKLEDSAMYFCASSTLRGNYGYTFGSGTRLTVV.